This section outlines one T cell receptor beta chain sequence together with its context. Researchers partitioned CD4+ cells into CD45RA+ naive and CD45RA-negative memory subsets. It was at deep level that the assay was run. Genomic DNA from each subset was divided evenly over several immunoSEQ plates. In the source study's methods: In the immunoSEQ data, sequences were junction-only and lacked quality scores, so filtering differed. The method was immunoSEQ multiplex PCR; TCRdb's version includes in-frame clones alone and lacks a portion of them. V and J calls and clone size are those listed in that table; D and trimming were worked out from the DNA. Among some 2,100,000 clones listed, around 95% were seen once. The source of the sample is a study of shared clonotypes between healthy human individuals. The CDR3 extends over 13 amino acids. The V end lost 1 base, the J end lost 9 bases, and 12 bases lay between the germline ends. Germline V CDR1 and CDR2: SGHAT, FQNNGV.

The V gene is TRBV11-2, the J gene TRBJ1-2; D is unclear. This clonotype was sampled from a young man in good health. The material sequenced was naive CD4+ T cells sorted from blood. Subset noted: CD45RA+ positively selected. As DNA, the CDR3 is TGTGCCAGCAGCTTAGGTGAGGATCGCCGCTACACCTTC. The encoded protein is CASSLGEDRRYTF.